The next 23 T cell receptor beta chains were all read from a single sample in a study of blood T cell repertoires in COVID-19. The assay was immunoSEQ multiplex PCR, and TCRdb's table has in-frame clones only and misses some. In the table there are approximately 60,000 clones, 85% to 90% of which are singletons. The sample was peripheral blood. Receptors were obtained from a man aged 45 to 65 with active COVID-19.

A few counts support this clone. J is TRBJ2-3 and V is TRBV5-4; 13 bases are shared with TRBD2. Germline V lookup: CDR1 SGHNT, CDR2 YYREEE (reference sequence). V gave up 4 bases and J gave up 8 bases; unmatched junction bases: 4. This CDR3 has 14 amino acids. CDR3 DNA sequence: TGTGCCAGCAGCCCAGGACTAGCGGGAGTTACGCAGTATTTT. Residues: CASSPGLAGVTQYF.

CDR3 nucleotide sequence: TGTGCCAGCAGCGTCGCTCAGGGGCGCACAGATACGCAGTATTTT. Residues: CASSVAQGRTDTQYF. The chain uses TRBV9 and TRBJ2-3, with TRBD1 as a possible D gene (6 bases). The CDR3 is made up of 15 amino acids. Trimming pared 2 bases from V and 1 base from J, leaving 11 bases between. The germline V gene encodes CDR1 SGDLS and CDR2 YYNGEE.

V is TRBV9 and J is TRBJ2-5, with 9 nucleotides matching TRBD2. Germline CDR1 SGDLS, CDR2 YYNGEE. V lost 0 bases to trimming and J lost 4 bases; unmatched junction nucleotides: 7. The CDR3 has 16 residues. This CDR3 reads CASSVVAGGSGETQYF. The CDR3 nucleotides are TGTGCCAGCAGCGTAGTGGCGGGAGGGAGTGGAGAGACCCAGTACTTC.

The V and J genes are TRBV11-3 and TRBJ1-1, with D perhaps TRBD1 (5 bases). V gave up 7 bases and J gave up 4 bases, with 16 bases separating them. This CDR3 comprises 14 residues. The germline CDR1 and CDR2 sequences are SGHNT and YENEEA. The CDR3 protein is CASTQGRASTEAFF. CDR3 nucleotides: TGTGCCAGCACCCAGGGCAGGGCGAGCACTGAAGCTTTCTTT.

The V gene is TRBV18, the J gene TRBJ2-7; 10 bases map to TRBD1. The CDR3 covers 15 residues. The germline V gene has CDR1 KGHSH and CDR2 LQKENI. V shed 3 bases, J shed 2 bases, and the junction held 4 bases outside the gene matches. CDR3 sequence (DNA): TGTGCCAGCTCACCTCTTGGACAGGGGGCCTACGAGCAGTACTTC. Amino acids: CASSPLGQGAYEQYF.

V usage is TRBV12-3 or TRBV12-4 and J usage is TRBJ1-3; D is unclear. With 4 bases removed from V and 8 bases from J, the gap between germline ends came to 6 bases. The length of the CDR3 is 11 residues. CDR3 sequence: CASSSRYTIYF. CDR3 nucleotide sequence: TGTGCCAGCAGTTCCAGGTACACCATATATTTT.

The gene calls are TRBV7-3 and TRBJ2-3; 12 bases agree with TRBD2. CDR3 length: 15 amino acids. In germline, CDR1 is SGHTA, CDR2 FQGTGA. J lost 9 bases, V lost 6 bases, and 10 bases had no gene match. The CDR3: CASSRGLAGRRTQYF. The CDR3 DNA reads as TGTGCCAGCAGTCGAGGACTAGCGGGGAGGCGAACGCAGTATTTT.

The CDR3 region is CASSFPGGSTDTQYF. CDR3 bases: TGCGCCAGCAGCTTCCCGGGCGGGAGCACAGATACGCAGTATTTT. The chain employs TRBV5-1 and TRBJ2-3, with D possibly being TRBD2 (5 bases). V dropped 2 bases and J dropped 0 bases, with 10 bases sitting between them. The germline CDR1 and CDR2 sequences are SGHRS and YFSETQ. The CDR3 sequence is 15 residues long. The full variable domain, its missing parts supplied by reference TRBV5-1 and TRBJ2-3, is KAGVTQTPRYLIKTRGQQVTLSCSPISGHRSVSWYQQTPGQGLQFLFEYFSETQRNKGNFPGRFSGRQFSNSRSEMNVSTLELGDSALYLCASSFPGGSTDTQYFGPGTRLTVL.

V and J are TRBV5-1 and TRBJ1-1; TRBD1 agrees at 7 bases. V was pared by 4 bases and J by 3 bases, with 9 bases of the junction left unmatched. The CDR3 contains 15 residues. The germline V gene has CDR1 SGHRS and CDR2 YFSETQ. The CDR3 loop is CASSNDRVWDTEAFF. The CDR3 DNA reads TGCGCCAGCAGCAATGACAGGGTTTGGGACACTGAAGCTTTCTTT.

The rearrangement links TRBV5-4 to TRBJ1-2; TRBD1 matches 9 bases. J lost 1 base, V lost 4 bases, and 5 bases had no gene match. CDR3 size: 15 residues. Germline assignment: CDR1 SGHNT and CDR2 YYREEE (reference sequence). The CDR3 nucleotides read TGTGCCAGCAGCGTGGGACAGGGAGTTAACTATGGCTACACCTTC. It translates to CASSVGQGVNYGYTF.

This chain uses TRBV25-1 with TRBJ1-5; weak D call: TRBD1 (5 bases). The V end lost 9 bases, the J end lost 2 bases, and 8 bases lay between the germline ends. The germline gives CDR1 MGHDK, CDR2 SYGVNS. CDR3 size: 12 residues. CDR3 sequence reads: CASATGNQPQHF. As DNA, the CDR3 is TGTGCCAGTGCGACAGGCAATCAGCCCCAGCATTTT.

This chain connects TRBV7-9 to TRBJ2-1, with D unclear. The CDR3 extends over 12 amino acids. V lost 6 bases, J lost 4 bases, and 7 bases lay in between. Germline CDR1 and CDR2: SEHNR and FQNEAQ (reference sequence). Written as DNA, the CDR3 is TGTGCCAGCAGTCCTAATTACAATGAGCAGTTCTTC. Its protein product is CASSPNYNEQFF.

This chain uses TRBV11-3 with TRBJ2-5; 7 bases fit TRBD2. V gave up 1 base and J gave up 4 bases; unmatched junction bases: 0. This CDR3 contains 13 residues. Germline V gives CDR1 SGHNT, CDR2 YENEEA. CDR3 nucleotide sequence: TGTGCCAGCAGCTTAGCGGGAGGAGAGACCCAGTACTTC. Translated: CASSLAGGETQYF. The full variable domain, its missing parts supplied by reference TRBV11-3 and TRBJ2-5, is EAGVVQSPRYKIIEKKQPVAFWCNPISGHNTLYWYLQNLGQGPELLIRYENEEAVDDSQLPKDRFSAERLKGVDSTLKIQPAELGDSAVYLCASSLAGGETQYFGPGTRLLVL.

The sample holds one count of this clone. The chain joins TRBV5-8 to TRBJ1-6; 9 nucleotides line up with TRBD1. V dropped 6 bases and J dropped 6; count of bases not matched to a gene: 10. The CDR3 loop spans 16 amino acids. Germline CDR1 SGHTS, CDR2 YDEGEE. CDR3 sequence (DNA): TGTGCCAGCAACCGACAGGGGGAAGATGCTAATTCACCCCTCCACTTT. Amino acids: CASNRQGEDANSPLHF.

The chain combines TRBV6-2 or TRBV6-3 with TRBJ2-5, with 7 bases that match TRBD2. Trimming removed 2 bases from V and 5 bases from J; junction bases left unmatched: 5. This CDR3 is 14 amino acids long. Germline lookup yields CDR1 MNHEY and CDR2 SVGEGT. CDR3 in amino acids: CASSYGGGVETQYF. Written as DNA, the CDR3 is TGTGCCAGCAGTTACGGGGGGGGAGTGGAGACCCAGTACTTC.

V and J are TRBV6-5 and TRBJ2-3; 8 positions match TRBD2. V shed 6 bases, J shed 3 bases, and the junction held 8 bases outside the gene matches. The CDR3 spans 15 residues. Germline V gene data show CDR1 as MNHEY and CDR2 as SVGAGI. CDR3 in DNA: TGTGCCAGCAGCCCCGGGACTAGGGTTACAGATACGCAGTATTTT. It codes for CASSPGTRVTDTQYF.

The J gene is TRBJ1-2, the V gene TRBV28, with TRBD1 identical over 7 bases. The CDR3 contains 17 residues. After removal of 5 bases from V and 4 bases from J, the junction contained 16 bases not matched to a gene. Germline V gene data show CDR1 as MDHEN and CDR2 as SYDVKM. The CDR3 region has the DNA TGTGCCAGCAGTCCCCCGGGACAGACGCTCTATTTCTATGGCTACACCTTC. Residues: CASSPPGQTLYFYGYTF.

The J gene is TRBJ1-6, the V gene TRBV7-2; D is undetermined. Trimming took 7 bases from V and 0 from J, leaving 13 bases between them. The CDR3 has 16 amino acids. Germline loops: CDR1 SGHTA, CDR2 FQGNSA. This CDR3 reads CASTPVGSSYNSPLHF. CDR3 bases: TGTGCCAGCACCCCGGTGGGGAGCTCCTATAATTCACCCCTCCACTTT.

CDR3 DNA: TGTGCCAGCCGGGAGGATACCACTTACGAGCAGTACTTC. It specifies CASREDTTYEQYF. This sequence joins TRBV6-5 and TRBJ2-7; TRBD2 matches at 7 bases. Looked up from germline, CDR1 is MNHEY and CDR2 is SVGAGI. After removal of 8 bases from V and 4 bases from J, the junction contained 8 bases not matched to a gene. The CDR3 runs to 13 residues.

The V call is TRBV28, the J call TRBJ1-1, with D possibly being TRBD1 (6 bases). In germline, CDR1 is MDHEN, CDR2 SYDVKM. The CDR3 length is 15 residues. V was cut by 1 base and J by 7 bases, with 16 bases left in between. CDR3 nucleotides: TGTGCCAGCAGTTTATTTTCGGAGAGGGGGAGTGAAGCTTTCTTT. It encodes CASSLFSERGSEAFF. The variable domain in full, completed from reference TRBV28 and TRBJ1-1, reads DVKVTQSSRYLVKRTGEKVFLECVQDMDHENMFWYRQDPGLGLRLIYFSYDVKMKEKGDIPEGYSVSREKKERFSLILESASTNQTSMYLCASSLFSERGSEAFFGQGTRLTVV.

This chain joins TRBV4-1 and TRBJ2-7; 12 bases are a match to TRBD2. J was trimmed by 4 bases and V by 1 base; bases with no gene match: 11. Germline CDR1 reads MGHRA; CDR2 reads YSYEKL. CDR3 size: 18 residues. The CDR3 DNA is TGCGCCAGCAGCCAAGCCGTCTCTCTAGCGGGGGGGCGTTACGAGCAGTACTTC. Translated, it gives CASSQAVSLAGGRYEQYF.

The rearrangement links TRBV9 to TRBJ2-2; 13 nucleotides agree with TRBD2. Germline V gene data show CDR1 as SGDLS and CDR2 as YYNGEE. J gave up 5 bases and V 4 bases, and 8 bases lay outside the gene matches. CDR3 length: 17 residues. This CDR3 reads CASSPRTSGSRTGELFF. For the CDR3, the DNA is TGTGCCAGCAGCCCCCGGACTAGCGGGAGTCGAACCGGGGAGCTGTTTTTT. Drawing the rest from reference TRBV9 and TRBJ2-2, the complete variable domain is DSGVTQTPKHLITATGQRVTLRCSPRSGDLSVYWYQQSLDQGLQFLIQYYNGEERAKGNILERFSAQQFPDLHSELNLSSLELGDSALYFCASSPRTSGSRTGELFFGEGSRLTVL.

The V gene is TRBV19, the J gene TRBJ1-2; 11 nucleotides agree with TRBD1. From germline, CDR1 is LNHDA and CDR2 SQIVND (reference sequence). The CDR3 is 14 amino acids. V gave up 8 bases and J gave up 2 bases; unmatched junction bases: 4. The CDR3 sequence is CASRDRGLNYGYTF. For the CDR3, the DNA is TGTGCCAGTCGGGACAGGGGGTTAAACTATGGCTACACCTTC. The complete variable domain, with remaining parts taken from reference TRBV19 and TRBJ1-2, reads DGGITQSPKYLFRKEGQNVTLSCEQNLNHDAMYWYRQDPGQGLRLIYYSQIVNDFQKGDIAEGYSVSREKKESFPLTVTSAQKNPTAFYLCASRDRGLNYGYTFGSGTRLTVV.